A single sample is the source of the 21 T cell receptor beta chains below, sequenced in a study of T cell responses to AZD1222 COVID-19 vaccine. Assay used: immunoSEQ multiplex PCR; TCRdb lists only in-frame clones, some missing. The sample has about 77,000 clones, roughly 90% seen once. The starting material was peripheral blood, obtained 28 days after the second AZD1222 dose. The source is an adult who received the AZD1222 COVID-19 vaccine.

The chain has TRBV7-3 and TRBJ1-1, with 8 bases matching TRBD1. Germline V gene sequence: CDR1 SGHTA, CDR2 FQGTGA. The V gene end was trimmed by 2 bases and the J gene end by 4 bases; junction bases not matched to a gene: 9. This CDR3 is built from 16 residues. The CDR3, as DNA: TGTGCCAGCAGCTTAGGACAGGGCCCCTTGGGCACTGAAGCTTTCTTT. Its protein product is CASSLGQGPLGTEAFF.

The gene calls are TRBV3-1 (or the pseudogene TRBV3-2) and TRBJ2-5, with 10 bases lining up with TRBD2. Trimming cost V 4 bases and J 5 bases; bases outside gene matches: 16. Germline-derived CDR1 and CDR2 are LGHDT and YNNKEL (reference sequence). This CDR3 is built from 18 residues. CDR3 sequence (DNA): TGTGCCAGCAGCCGCGTTTGGACGGGACTAGCGCCTGACGAGACCCAGTACTTC. This encodes CASSRVWTGLAPDETQYF.

The chain has TRBV12-3 or TRBV12-4 and TRBJ2-1; D remains ambiguous. The length of the CDR3 is 13 residues. Trimming shortened V by 5 bases and J by 0 bases, and 5 bases separated the two germline ends. CDR3 sequence: CASSRGSYNEQFF. CDR3 in DNA: TGTGCCAGCAGTAGAGGCTCCTACAATGAGCAGTTCTTC.

This chain connects TRBV19 to TRBJ2-7; TRBD2 matches at 7 bases. This CDR3 is built from 14 residues. The ends lost 7 bases at V and 7 bases at J; junction bases unmatched: 13. In germline, CDR1 is LNHDA, CDR2 SQIVND (reference sequence). CDR3 coding DNA: TGTGCCAGTATAAGTAGCGGGCCCTTGAGGGAGCAGTACTTC. Translating it yields CASISSGPLREQYF.

This clone has just one count. The chain carries TRBV2 and TRBJ2-4; tentative D call: TRBD1 (6 bases). CDR3 length: 14 amino acids. The ends were cut back, 7 bases at V and 2 bases at J, with 12 bases in the middle. Germline-derived CDR1 and CDR2 are SNHLY and FYNNEI. The CDR3 sequence is CASTQGMTKNIQYF. For the CDR3, the DNA is TGTGCCAGCACCCAGGGGATGACCAAAAACATTCAGTACTTC.

The chain uses TRBV20-1 and TRBJ2-1; D might be TRBD2 (5 bases). This CDR3 region has 15 residues. Germline values: CDR1 DFQATT, CDR2 SNEGSKA (reference sequence). V dropped 3 bases and J dropped 2 bases, with 14 bases sitting between them. The CDR3 region is CSASSREEAYNEQFF. The CDR3 nucleotides read TGCAGTGCTAGTTCCCGGGAAGAAGCCTACAATGAGCAGTTCTTC.

V is TRBV11-2 and J is TRBJ1-1, with unresolved D. Between the trimmed V and J ends, which lost 1 base and 4 bases, there was a span of 25 bases. CDR1 is SGHAT, CDR2 FQNNGV, per germline. This CDR3 has 19 amino acids. CDR3 protein: CASSLVGSGVGRRGTEAFF. CDR3 in DNA: TGTGCCAGCAGCTTAGTAGGGTCCGGGGTTGGTCGTCGAGGCACTGAAGCTTTCTTT.

The chain joins TRBV19 to TRBJ2-7, with TRBD2 matching 11 bases. The CDR3 contains 15 residues. V lost 4 bases and J lost 1; bases outside the gene matches: 3. Germline V gives CDR1 LNHDA, CDR2 SQIVND (reference sequence). The CDR3 bases are TGTGCCAGTAGTAGGGGGACTAGCGGTTCCTACGAGCAGTACTTC. Residues: CASSRGTSGSYEQYF.

This clone has a single count. The V call is TRBV25-1, the J call TRBJ1-2; D uncertain. The CDR3 extends over 13 amino acids. The germline gives CDR1 MGHDK, CDR2 SYGVNS. The V end lost 3 bases, the J end lost 0 bases, and 5 bases lay between the germline ends. Here the CDR3 reads CASSDSPNYGYTF. In DNA, the CDR3 is TGTGCCAGCAGTGATTCCCCTAACTATGGCTACACCTTC.

The chain employs TRBV5-1 and TRBJ2-7; D might be TRBD1 or TRBD2, each matching 6 bases. CDR3 size: 15 residues. Germline V lookup: CDR1 SGHRS, CDR2 YFSETQ. V was cut by 4 bases and J by 3 bases, with 17 bases left in between. The CDR3 DNA follows: TGCGCCAGCAGCCCCCCGCTCAAGGGGGGCTACGAGCAGTACTTC. Its translation: CASSPPLKGGYEQYF. Full variable domain (rest looked up from reference TRBV5-1 and TRBJ2-7): KAGVTQTPRYLIKTRGQQVTLSCSPISGHRSVSWYQQTPGQGLQFLFEYFSETQRNKGNFPGRFSGRQFSNSRSEMNVSTLELGDSALYLCASSPPLKGGYEQYFGPGTRLTVT.

CDR3 region: CASSLGTVPNQPQHF. The CDR3 DNA reads as TGTGCCAGCAGCTTAGGCACAGTACCCAATCAGCCCCAGCATTTT. This rearrangement joins TRBV7-8 to TRBJ1-5; D is uncertain. CDR1 and CDR2 from the germline V gene are SGHVS and FQNEAQ. The CDR3 loop spans 15 amino acids. Trimming pared 1 base from V and 3 bases from J, leaving 10 bases between.

The chain links TRBV9 to TRBJ2-2; a possible D gene is TRBD1 (5 bases). V gave up 4 bases and J gave up 4 bases, with 14 bases separating them. The CDR3 has 15 amino acids. The germline V gene encodes CDR1 SGDLS and CDR2 YYNGEE. CDR3 DNA sequence: TGTGCCAGCAGCAATGAGGAGACAGTCACCGGGGAGCTGTTTTTT. Translated: CASSNEETVTGELFF.

V gene TRBV5-1 combines with J gene TRBJ2-3, with D perhaps assigned TRBD1 or TRBD2 (6 bases each). Deletions cut 5 bases from V and 9 bases from J, with 13 bases between. Germline lookup yields CDR1 SGHRS and CDR2 YFSETQ. CDR3 length: 12 amino acids. The CDR3 coding sequence is TGCGCCAGCAGGTTCGAAGGGGGGACGCAGTATTTT. It is translated as CASRFEGGTQYF.

This clone was seen a handful of times. V and J are TRBV5-4 and TRBJ2-7, with TRBD2 identical over 11 bases. The CDR3 runs 14 residues. Germline V lookup: CDR1 SGHNT, CDR2 YYREEE (reference sequence). Losses at the gene ends were 4 bases for V and 4 bases for J; bases not matched to a gene: 4. CDR3 protein: CASSRTSGSYEQYF. The CDR3 coding sequence is TGTGCCAGCAGCCGTACTAGCGGGAGTTACGAGCAGTACTTC.

The chain recombines TRBV5-1 with TRBJ1-1; a weak D match, TRBD1 (5 bases). V lost 7 bases, J lost 4 bases, and 14 bases lay in between. The CDR3 is 13 amino acids. Germline CDR1 is SGHRS and CDR2 is YFSETQ. The CDR3 coding sequence is TGCGCCAGCGGGAGAGGGGCTCGCACTGAAGCTTTCTTT. Protein product: CASGRGARTEAFF.

The CDR3 here is CASKGTGGAMNTEAFF. The CDR3 region has the DNA TGTGCCAGCAAGGGGACAGGGGGTGCTATGAACACTGAAGCTTTCTTT. The chain recombines TRBV19 with TRBJ1-1, with 11 positions matching TRBD1. CDR1 and CDR2 (germline): LNHDA, SQIVND (reference sequence). This CDR3 contains 16 residues. The trim removed 9 bases at V and 0 bases at J, leaving 9 bases unmatched.

Turning to this clone: The sample contains more than one DNA sequence encoding this CDR3. V gene TRBV28 combines with J gene TRBJ2-5; the D is unclear. The V end was cut by 6 bases, the J end by 5 bases, with 7 bases between. CDR1 and CDR2 from the germline V gene are MDHEN and SYDVKM. The CDR3 contains 11 residues. Here the CDR3 reads CASSLGETQYF. In DNA form, the CDR3 reads TGTGCCAGCAGCCTGGGGGAGACCCAGTACTTC.

The chain employs TRBV30 and TRBJ1-5; D gene uncertain. The CDR3 spans 15 residues. Trimming removed 2 bases at V and 0 bases at J, with 11 bases between. The germline gives CDR1 GTSNPN, CDR2 SVGIG (reference sequence). This CDR3 reads CAWSPPGGSNQPQHF. The CDR3 DNA reads as TGTGCCTGGAGTCCCCCAGGAGGTAGCAATCAGCCCCAGCATTTT.

The gene calls are TRBV7-6 and TRBJ1-6, with 8 bases aligning to TRBD1. Trimming removed 5 bases from V and 7 bases from J; junction bases left unmatched: 4. Germline CDR1 SGHVS, CDR2 FNYEAQ. The CDR3 loop spans 14 amino acids. As DNA, the CDR3 is TGTGCCAGCAGCGGGGGACAGGCGAATTCACCCCTCCACTTT. Translation: CASSGGQANSPLHF.

The chain recombines TRBV6-5 with TRBJ2-3; D remains ambiguous. The CDR3 extends over 16 amino acids. Germline V gene lookup returns CDR1 MNHEY and CDR2 SVGAGI. The V and J ends lost 0 bases and 4 bases respectively, with 14 bases between them. The DNA of the CDR3 is TGTGCCAGCAGTTACTCCGGCGGAGCAACTCCAGATACGCAGTATTTT. This translates into CASSYSGGATPDTQYF.

V and J are TRBV2 and TRBJ2-2, with D unresolved. The length of the CDR3 is 14 residues. Trimming cost V 6 bases and J 4 bases, with 12 bases left between them. Germline CDR1 reads SNHLY; CDR2 reads FYNNEI. The CDR3 reads CASSVDGGTGELFF. The CDR3 nucleotides are TGTGCCAGCAGCGTCGACGGCGGCACCGGGGAGCTGTTTTTT.